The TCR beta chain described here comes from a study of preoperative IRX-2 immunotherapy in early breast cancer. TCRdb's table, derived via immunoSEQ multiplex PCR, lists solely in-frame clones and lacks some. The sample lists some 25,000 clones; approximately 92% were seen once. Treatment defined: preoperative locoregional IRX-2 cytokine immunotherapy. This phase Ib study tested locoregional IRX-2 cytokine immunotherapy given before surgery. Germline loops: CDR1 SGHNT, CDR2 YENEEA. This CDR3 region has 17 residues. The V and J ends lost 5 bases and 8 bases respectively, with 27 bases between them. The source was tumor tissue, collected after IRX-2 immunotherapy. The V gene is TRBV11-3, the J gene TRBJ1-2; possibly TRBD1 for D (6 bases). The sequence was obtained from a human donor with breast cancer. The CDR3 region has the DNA TGTGCCAGCAGCCCCCCGGAAGGGGACAAGAGGTTCCCGGGCTACACCTTC. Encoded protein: CASSPPEGDKRFPGYTF.